This T cell receptor beta chain was found in a study of T cell responses to AZD1222 COVID-19 vaccine. Using immunoSEQ multiplex PCR, the repertoire was profiled, and TCRdb retains in-frame clones only, with some absent. The profile shows about 140,000 clones, approximately 91% of them singletons. The V segment lost 6 bases and the J segment 0 bases; nucleotides outside the gene matches: 17. There are 19 residues in the CDR3. The germline gives CDR1 LNHDA, CDR2 SQIVND (reference sequence). This sequence joins TRBV19 and TRBJ2-4, with 7 bases aligning to TRBD2. The sequences come from peripheral blood, collected on day 0 of AZD1222 vaccination. The clonotype comes from an adult in good health. CDR3 DNA: TGTGCCAGTAGCTCCAGTCCCGTTACAGCGGGGCTAGCCAAAAACATTCAGTACTTC. This codes for CASSSSPVTAGLAKNIQYF.